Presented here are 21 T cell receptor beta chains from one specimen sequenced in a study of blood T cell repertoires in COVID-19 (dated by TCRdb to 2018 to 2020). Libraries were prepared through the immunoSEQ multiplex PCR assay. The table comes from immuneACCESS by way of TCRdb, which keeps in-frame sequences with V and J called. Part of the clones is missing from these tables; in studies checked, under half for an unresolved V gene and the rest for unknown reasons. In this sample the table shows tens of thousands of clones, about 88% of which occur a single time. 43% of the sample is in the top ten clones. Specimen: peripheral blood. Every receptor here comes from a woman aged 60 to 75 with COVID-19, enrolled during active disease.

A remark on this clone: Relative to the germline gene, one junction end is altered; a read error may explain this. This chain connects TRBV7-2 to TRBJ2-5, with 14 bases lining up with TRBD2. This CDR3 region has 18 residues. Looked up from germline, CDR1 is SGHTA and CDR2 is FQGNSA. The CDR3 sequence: CASSLASTSGRAGETQYF. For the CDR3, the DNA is TGTGCCAGCAGCCTAGCCTCGACTAGCGGGAGGGCTGGAGAGACCCAGTACTTC.

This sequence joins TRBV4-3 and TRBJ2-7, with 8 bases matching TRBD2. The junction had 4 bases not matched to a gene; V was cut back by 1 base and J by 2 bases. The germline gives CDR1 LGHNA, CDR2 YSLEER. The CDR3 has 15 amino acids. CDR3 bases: TGCGCCAGCAGCCAAGCCCCGGGACTAGCCTACGAGCAGTACTTC. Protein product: CASSQAPGLAYEQYF.

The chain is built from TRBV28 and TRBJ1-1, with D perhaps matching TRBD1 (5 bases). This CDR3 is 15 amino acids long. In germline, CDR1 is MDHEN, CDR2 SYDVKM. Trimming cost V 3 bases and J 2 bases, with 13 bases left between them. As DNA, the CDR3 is TGTGCCAGCAGTTTTGCGACAGCCGGAAACACTGAAGCTTTCTTT. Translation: CASSFATAGNTEAFF.

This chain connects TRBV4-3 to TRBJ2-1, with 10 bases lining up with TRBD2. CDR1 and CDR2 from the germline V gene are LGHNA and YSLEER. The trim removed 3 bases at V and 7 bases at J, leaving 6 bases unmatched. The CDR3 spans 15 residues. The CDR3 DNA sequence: TGCGCCAGCAGCCACCGGAGCGGGAGGGTGAATGAGCAGTTCTTC. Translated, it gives CASSHRSGRVNEQFF.

This CDR3 is CASSLQGVTEAFF. The CDR3 nucleotides are TGTGCCAGCAGTCTCCAGGGGGTCACTGAAGCTTTCTTT. The chain is built from TRBV6-1 and TRBJ1-1; TRBD1 matches 7 bases. V was pared by 5 bases and J by 4 bases, with 4 bases of the junction left unmatched. Germline assignment: CDR1 MNHNS and CDR2 SASEGT. This CDR3 spans 13 amino acids.

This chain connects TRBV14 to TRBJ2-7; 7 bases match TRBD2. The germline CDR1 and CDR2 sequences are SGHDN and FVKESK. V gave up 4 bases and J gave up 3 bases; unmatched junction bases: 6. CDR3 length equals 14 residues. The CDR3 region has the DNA TGTGCCAGCAGCCTCCCACCGGGGGGCTACGAGCAGTACTTC. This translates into CASSLPPGGYEQYF.

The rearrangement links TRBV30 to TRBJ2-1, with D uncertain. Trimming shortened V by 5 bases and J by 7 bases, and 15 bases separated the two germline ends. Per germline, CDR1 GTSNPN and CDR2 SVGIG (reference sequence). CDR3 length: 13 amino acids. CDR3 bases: TGTGCCTGGGTCCGGGTTTCGGGTAATGAGCAGTTCTTC. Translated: CAWVRVSGNEQFF. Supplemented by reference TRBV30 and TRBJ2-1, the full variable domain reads SQTIHQWPATLVQPVGSPLSLECTVEGTSNPNLYWYRQAAGRGLQLLFYSVGIGQISSEVPQNLSASRPQDRQFILSSKKLLLSDSGFYLCAWVRVSGNEQFFGPGTRLTVL.

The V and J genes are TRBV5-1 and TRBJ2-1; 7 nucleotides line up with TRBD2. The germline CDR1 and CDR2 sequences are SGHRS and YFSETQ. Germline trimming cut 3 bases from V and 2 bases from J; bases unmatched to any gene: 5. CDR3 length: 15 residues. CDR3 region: CASSSAGATYNEQFF. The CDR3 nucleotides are TGCGCCAGCAGCTCCGCGGGAGCAACCTACAATGAGCAGTTCTTC.

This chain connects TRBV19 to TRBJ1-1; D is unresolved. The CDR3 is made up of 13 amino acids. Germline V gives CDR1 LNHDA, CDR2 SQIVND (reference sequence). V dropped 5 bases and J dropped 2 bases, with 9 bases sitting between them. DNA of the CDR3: TGTGCCAGTAGTGCCACAATAAACACTGAAGCTTTCTTT. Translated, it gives CASSATINTEAFF.

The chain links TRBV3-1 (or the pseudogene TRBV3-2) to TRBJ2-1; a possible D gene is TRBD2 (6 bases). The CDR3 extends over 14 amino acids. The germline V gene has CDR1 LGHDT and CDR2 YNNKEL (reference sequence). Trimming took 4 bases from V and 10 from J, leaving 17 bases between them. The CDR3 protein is CASSPGLSSAEQFF. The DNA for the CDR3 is TGTGCCAGCAGCCCGGGACTCTCCTCCGCGGAGCAGTTCTTC.

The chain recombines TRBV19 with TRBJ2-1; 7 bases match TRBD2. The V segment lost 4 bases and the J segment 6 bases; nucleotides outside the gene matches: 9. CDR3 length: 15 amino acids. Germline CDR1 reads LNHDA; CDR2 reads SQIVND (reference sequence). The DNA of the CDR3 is TGTGCCAGTAGTAAAGGGACTATCTTCGGCAATGAGCAGTTCTTC. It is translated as CASSKGTIFGNEQFF.

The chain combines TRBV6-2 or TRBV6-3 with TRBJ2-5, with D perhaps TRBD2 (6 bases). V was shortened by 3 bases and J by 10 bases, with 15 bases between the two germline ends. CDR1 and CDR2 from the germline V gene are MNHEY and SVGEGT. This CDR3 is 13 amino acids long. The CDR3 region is CASSYGEGRNQYF. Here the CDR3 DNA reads TGTGCCAGCAGTTATGGCGAGGGGAGGAACCAGTACTTC.

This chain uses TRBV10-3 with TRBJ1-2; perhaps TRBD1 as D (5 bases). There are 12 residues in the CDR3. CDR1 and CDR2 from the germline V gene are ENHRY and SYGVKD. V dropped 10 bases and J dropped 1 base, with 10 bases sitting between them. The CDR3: CANQGNNYGYTF. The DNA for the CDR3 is TGTGCCAACCAGGGAAATAACTATGGCTACACCTTC.

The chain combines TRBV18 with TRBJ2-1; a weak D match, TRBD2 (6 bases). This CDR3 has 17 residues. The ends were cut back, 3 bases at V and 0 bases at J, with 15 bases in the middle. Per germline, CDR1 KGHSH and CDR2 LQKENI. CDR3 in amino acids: CASSPPAAGISYNEQFF. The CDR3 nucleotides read TGTGCCAGCTCACCCCCCGCTGCGGGGATCTCCTACAATGAGCAGTTCTTC.

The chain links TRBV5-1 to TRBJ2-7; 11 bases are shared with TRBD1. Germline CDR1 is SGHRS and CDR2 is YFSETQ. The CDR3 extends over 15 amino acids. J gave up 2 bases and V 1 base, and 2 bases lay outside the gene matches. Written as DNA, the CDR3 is TGCGCCAGCAGCTTGATGGGACAGGGGGCCTACGAGCAGTACTTC. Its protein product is CASSLMGQGAYEQYF.

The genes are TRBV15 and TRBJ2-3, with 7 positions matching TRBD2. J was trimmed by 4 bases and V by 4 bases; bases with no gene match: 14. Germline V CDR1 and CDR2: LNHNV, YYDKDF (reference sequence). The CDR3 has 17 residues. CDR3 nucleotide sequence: TGTGCCACCAGCAAAGAACCCGTCTTGGGGGGGTCAGATACGCAGTATTTT. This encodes CATSKEPVLGGSDTQYF.

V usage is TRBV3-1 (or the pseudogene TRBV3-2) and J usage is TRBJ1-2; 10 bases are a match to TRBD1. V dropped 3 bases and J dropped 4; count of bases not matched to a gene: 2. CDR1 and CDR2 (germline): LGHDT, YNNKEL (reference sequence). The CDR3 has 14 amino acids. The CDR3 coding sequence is TGTGCCAGCAGCCAGAGGGACAGGGGCTATGGCTACACCTTC. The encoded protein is CASSQRDRGYGYTF.

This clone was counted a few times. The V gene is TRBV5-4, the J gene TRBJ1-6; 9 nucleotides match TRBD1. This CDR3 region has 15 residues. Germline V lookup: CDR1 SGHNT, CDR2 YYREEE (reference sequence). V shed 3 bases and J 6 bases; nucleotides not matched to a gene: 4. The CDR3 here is CASSSTGGINSPLHF. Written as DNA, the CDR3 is TGTGCCAGCAGCTCTACAGGGGGCATTAATTCACCCCTCCACTTT.

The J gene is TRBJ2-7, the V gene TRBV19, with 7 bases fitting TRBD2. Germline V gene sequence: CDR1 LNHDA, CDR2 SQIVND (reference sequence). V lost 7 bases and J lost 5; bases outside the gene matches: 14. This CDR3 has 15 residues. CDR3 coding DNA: TGTGCCAGTACCTCTAGGAGAGCGGGAAACAACGAGCAGTACTTC. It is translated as CASTSRRAGNNEQYF. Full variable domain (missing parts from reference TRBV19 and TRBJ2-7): DGGITQSPKYLFRKEGQNVTLSCEQNLNHDAMYWYRQDPGQGLRLIYYSQIVNDFQKGDIAEGYSVSREKKESFPLTVTSAQKNPTAFYLCASTSRRAGNNEQYFGPGTRLTVT.

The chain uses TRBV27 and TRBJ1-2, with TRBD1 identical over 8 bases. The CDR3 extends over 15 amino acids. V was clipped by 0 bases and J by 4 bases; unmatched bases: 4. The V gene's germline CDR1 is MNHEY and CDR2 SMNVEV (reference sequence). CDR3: CASSLSHRGSYGYTF. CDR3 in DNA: TGTGCCAGCAGTTTATCCCACAGGGGGTCCTATGGCTACACCTTC.

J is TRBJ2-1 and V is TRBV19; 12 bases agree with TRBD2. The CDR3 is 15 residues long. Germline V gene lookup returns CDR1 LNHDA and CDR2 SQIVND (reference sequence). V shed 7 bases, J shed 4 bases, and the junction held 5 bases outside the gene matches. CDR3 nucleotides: TGTGCCAGTACCTTGACTAGCGGGGGTTACAATGAGCAGTTCTTC. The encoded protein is CASTLTSGGYNEQFF.